This record concerns one TCR beta chain sequence. Its target is not known. The record originates from a study of follicular helper T cells after annual influenza vaccination. Assay used: immunoSEQ multiplex PCR; TCRdb lists only in-frame clones, some missing. Among several thousand clones, roughly 85% were seen once, and the ten largest hold more than 1.5%. Sample time point: 2014-2015 season, 7 days after vaccination. Adults were given seasonal inactivated influenza vaccine, and blood CD4 subsets were sorted before and after vaccination. Donors with HIV/AIDS, active malignancy, immunomodulators or active illness were excluded. Findings of the study overall: Successive annual vaccinations recalled a recurrent oligoclonal ICOS+CD38+ cTfh response with influenza-specific clonotypes.

The CDR3 runs 11 residues. Germline V gene sequence: CDR1 ENHRY, CDR2 SYGVKD. V was pared by 5 bases and J by 6 bases, with 6 bases between. The sequenced sample was CXCR5+ CD38- circulating T follicular helper cells from blood, obtained 7 days after influenza vaccination. The subset: circulating Tfh, non-naive CD4+CXCR5+PD-1+ (ICOS+CD38+ or ICOS-CD38-). The source of this sequence is an adult who received the influenza vaccine. J is TRBJ2-3 and V is TRBV10-3; D remains unclear. DNA for the CDR3: TGTGCCATCAGTACACGGGATACGCAGTATTTT. Translating gives CAISTRDTQYF.